This is a list of T cell receptor beta chains from one sample in a study of OX40 agonist ivuxolimab in advanced cancers. Data came from immunoSEQ multiplex PCR; TCRdb stores just in-frame clones and leaves some out. The table has 72,000 or so clones, 80% seen once. The specimen was CD4+ or CD8+ T cells sorted from blood, collected in a trial of the OX40 agonist ivuxolimab. These receptors were taken from an adult with an advanced solid tumor such as melanoma, head and neck, liver or kidney cancer. CDR3s leave out the opening cysteine and the closing phenylalanine or tryptophan. Expanded clones are given a class, and other clones once, few, many or no size at all.

size: -; J: TRBJ2-3; V: TRBV9; CDR3: ASSPRTSGGDTQY
size: -; J: TRBJ1-2; V: TRBV5-1; CDR3: ASRVDLGAGYT
size: -; J: TRBJ1-2; V: TRBV6-1; CDR3: ASQGGPSRGYT
size: few; J: TRBJ2-7; V: TRBV7-2; CDR3: ASSFGTVASYEQY
size: -; J: TRBJ1-2; V: TRBV6-1; CDR3: ASKSQGSGYGYT
size: few; J: TRBJ2-3; V: TRBV2; CDR3: ASSELLVSTDTQY
size: -; J: TRBJ2-2; V: TRBV5-3; CDR3: ASSRSSHGELF
size: many; J: TRBJ1-1; V: TRBV7-9; CDR3: ASSLGQNTEAF
size: few; J: TRBJ2-3; V: TRBV18; CDR3: ATQTGNTDTQY
size: once; J: TRBJ2-5; V: TRBV5-1; CDR3: ASSSAGTGVSETQY
size: -; J: TRBJ2-7; V: TRBV12-5; CDR3: ASGSDSSGGYEQY
size: -; J: TRBJ2-3; V: TRBV30; CDR3: AWSNRDTQY
size: -; J: TRBJ1-1; V: TRBV18; CDR3: ASSPKGGQAEAF
size: -; J: TRBJ1-1; V: TRBV29-1; CDR3: SVFEGAIAEAF
size: -; J: TRBJ1-6; V: TRBV9; CDR3: ASSADPRSSGSGSPLH
size: -; J: TRBJ2-2; V: TRBV10-3; CDR3: AISDSQGAGTGELF
size: -; J: TRBJ1-6; V: TRBV7-9; CDR3: ASQGGAYNSPLH
size: -; J: TRBJ1-2; V: TRBV12-5; CDR3: ASGLTRTDSDYGYT
size: -; J: TRBJ2-5; V: TRBV11-2; CDR3: ASSTNGPRETQY
size: -; J: TRBJ1-1; V: TRBV2; CDR3: ASSLPTGKNTEAF
size: -; J: TRBJ2-1; V: TRBV19; CDR3: ASQTGARSNEQF
size: -; J: TRBJ2-7; V: TRBV25-1; CDR3: VPGRYEQY
size: -; J: TRBJ1-5; V: TRBV7-2; CDR3: ASSPWGGEPQH
size: -; J: TRBJ2-7; V: TRBV7-2; CDR3: ASSSPGAGGYEQY
size: -; J: TRBJ1-6; V: TRBV27; CDR3: ASAANYYNSPLH
size: few; J: TRBJ1-4; V: TRBV6-1; CDR3: ASKKGGSGEKLF
size: few; J: TRBJ1-2; V: TRBV7-6; CDR3: ASSSDRGYGYT
size: -; J: TRBJ1-2; V: TRBV2; CDR3: ASGGVSSYGYT
size: -; J: TRBJ1-5; V: TRBV2; CDR3: ASSERAGSNQPQH
size: -; J: TRBJ2-3; V: TRBV5-1; CDR3: ASSFNGAVVSADTQY
size: -; J: TRBJ1-1; V: TRBV6-5; CDR3: ASSYGRANTEAF
size: -; J: TRBJ1-1; V: TRBV19; CDR3: ASSIRQGARGNTEAF
size: -; J: TRBJ1-1; V: TRBV5-8; CDR3: ASSLAANTEAF
size: -; J: TRBJ1-2; V: TRBV6-1; CDR3: ASSQQEGSYGYT
size: once; J: TRBJ1-1; V: TRBV5-1; CDR3: ASSFRRTTNTEAF
size: once; J: TRBJ2-5; V: TRBV7-2; CDR3: ASSPTRLAGYQETQY
size: once; J: TRBJ2-1; V: TRBV7-9; CDR3: ASSPDSRNEQF
size: -; J: TRBJ2-4; V: TRBV4-1; CDR3: ASSGMGTAKNIQY
size: -; J: TRBJ2-3; V: TRBV6-5; CDR3: ASSYSPRPSTDTQY
size: once; J: TRBJ2-5; V: TRBV7-9; CDR3: ASSLASGGQETQY
size: few; J: TRBJ2-3; V: TRBV7-2; CDR3: ASSTSSPGPISTDTQY
size: -; J: TRBJ2-7; V: TRBV6-1; CDR3: ASSRQFSYEQY
size: -; J: TRBJ2-1; V: TRBV7-9; CDR3: ASSRTELTYNEQF
size: -; J: TRBJ1-4; V: TRBV4-1; CDR3: ASSQDPGQVGEKLF
size: -; J: TRBJ2-1; V: TRBV5-1; CDR3: ASSPQLRARGREKQF
size: many; J: TRBJ2-3; V: TRBV5-4; CDR3: ASSGRDSFTDTQY
size: -; J: TRBJ1-2; V: TRBV7-9; CDR3: ASSFGTAIRGYT
size: -; J: TRBJ2-1; V: TRBV11-3; CDR3: ASSAGSSYNEQF
size: -; J: TRBJ1-1; V: TRBV14; CDR3: ASSQHNTEAF
size: once; J: TRBJ1-5; V: TRBV5-6; CDR3: ASSFRGLGQPQH